The clone carrying this T cell receptor (beta chain) was counted at least ten times. Patients included in sequencing had previously demonstrated CD8+CD57+ cell expansion by flow cytometry. CDR1 is SEHNR and CDR2 is FQNEAQ in the germline V gene (reference sequence). The CDR3 contains 14 residues. V shed 5 bases and J shed 0 bases, with 8 bases lying between them. It was genomic DNA that served as the template for profiling TCR beta VDJ and CDR3. TCRdb independently ran MiXCR on the reads; one entry per CDR3 protein. This table holds 150,000 to 200,000 distinct CDR3 sequences, 48% found once. The sample originates from a study of CD8+CD57+ T cells in acquired aplastic anemia. Turning to the study itself: Sorted CD4+ and CD8+ cells yielded DNA averaging around 3.2 ug.

The V gene is TRBV7-9, the J gene TRBJ1-3; D possibly corresponds to TRBD1 (5 bases). The TCR originated in a human donor with aplastic anemia. Source material: sorted CD4+, CD8+, or CD8+CD57+ T cells (not recorded which) from PBMCs. CDR3 sequence (DNA): TGTGCCAGCAGCCGGGACGGCTCTGGAAACACCATATATTTT. It specifies CASSRDGSGNTIYF.